This entry concerns a single T cell receptor beta chain. V lost 0 bases to trimming and J lost 6 bases, with 5 bases between them. CDR1 is SNHLY, CDR2 FYNNEI, per germline. The CDR3 is made up of 13 amino acids. Profiled with immunoSEQ multiplex PCR; TCRdb holds only in-frame clones, not every one. The table records tens of thousands of clones, about nine tenths of them present only once. The sample comes from a study of T cell changes during pregnancy in multiple sclerosis. The chain recombines TRBV2 with TRBJ2-2, with D maybe TRBD2 (5 bases). Specimen: CD4+ T cells from peripheral blood mononuclear cells, collected after pregnancy. The TCR comes from a female donor with multiple sclerosis, enrolled in a pregnancy study. For the CDR3, the DNA is TGTGCCAGCAGTGAAGCGGGAGCCGGGGAGCTGTTTTTT. Protein sequence: CASSEAGAGELFF.